This T cell receptor beta chain was identified in a study of siplizumab effects on memory and regulatory T cells. General study points: Researchers could not give a naive or memory phenotype to roughly 75-95% of proliferating CD4+ or CD8+ clones. The apparent diversity of naive T cells exceeded that of memory cells, and naive T cells seemed to make a major contribution to the alloresponse. Tregs proliferating in siplizumab cultures lacked confirmation of their suppressive function.

Approximately 93,000 TCR templates per sample were assayed. The data were produced by immunoSEQ multiplex PCR, yet TCRdb's version contains in-frame clones alone and is incomplete. The sample consists of around 100,000 clones, about 91% of them appearing once. Of note for this clone: The antigen is not known.

Trimming removed 4 bases at V and 2 bases at J, with 16 bases between. From germline, CDR1 is SGHVS and CDR2 FNYEAQ. CDR3 size: 16 residues. Material: CD4+ T cells sorted from blood. The receptor was derived from a human donor in good health. The chain has TRBV7-6 and TRBJ2-3, with a tentative D call TRBD1 (6 bases). The CDR3 here is CASSSGTGSPTDTQYF. The CDR3 DNA sequence: TGTGCCAGCAGCTCCGGAACAGGGTCCCCCACAGATACGCAGTATTTT.